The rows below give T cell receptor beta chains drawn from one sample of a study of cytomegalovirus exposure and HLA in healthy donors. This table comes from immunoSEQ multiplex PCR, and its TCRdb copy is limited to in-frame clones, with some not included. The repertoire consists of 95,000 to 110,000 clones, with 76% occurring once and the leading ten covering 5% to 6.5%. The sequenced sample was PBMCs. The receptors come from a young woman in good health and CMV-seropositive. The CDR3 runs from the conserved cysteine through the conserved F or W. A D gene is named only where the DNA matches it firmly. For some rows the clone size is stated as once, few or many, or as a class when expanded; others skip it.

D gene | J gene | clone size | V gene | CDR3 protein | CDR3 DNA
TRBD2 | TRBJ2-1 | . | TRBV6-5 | CASSYPGGDEQFF | TGTGCCAGCAGTTACCCGGGAGGGGATGAGCAGTTCTTC
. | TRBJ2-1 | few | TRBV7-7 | CASSPRGSSYNEQFF | TGTGCTAGCAGCCCAAGGGGTAGCTCCTACAATGAGCAGTTCTTC
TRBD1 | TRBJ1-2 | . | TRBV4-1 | CASSPTGNPYYGYTF | TGCGCCAGCAGCCCGACAGGGAATCCCTACTATGGCTACACCTTC
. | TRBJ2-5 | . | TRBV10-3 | CAIARNQETQYF | TGTGCCATCGCGCGGAACCAAGAGACCCAGTACTTC
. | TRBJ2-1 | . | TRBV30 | CAWSVGGEQFF | TGTGCCTGGAGTGTGGGGGGTGAGCAGTTCTTC
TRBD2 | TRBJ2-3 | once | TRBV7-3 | CASSLGLAGGVTDTQYF | TGTGCCAGCAGCTTAGGGCTAGCGGGAGGTGTGACAGATACGCAGTATTTT
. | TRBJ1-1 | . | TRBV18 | CASSPPGNTEAFF | TGTGCCAGCTCACCCCCGGGGAACACTGAAGCTTTCTTT
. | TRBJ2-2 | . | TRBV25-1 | CASSDLILGGELFF | TGTGCCAGCAGTGATCTTATACTTGGCGGGGAGCTGTTTTTT
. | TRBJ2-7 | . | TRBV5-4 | CASSRTPGAPYEQYF | TGTGCCAGCAGCAGAACCCCAGGGGCTCCCTACGAGCAGTACTTC
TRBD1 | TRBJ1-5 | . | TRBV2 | CASSETGGGQPQHF | TGTGCCAGCAGCGAGACAGGGGGCGGTCAGCCCCAGCATTTT
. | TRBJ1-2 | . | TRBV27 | CASSPGTYRGGYTF | TGTGCCAGCAGTCCCGGGACATATAGGGGTGGCTACACCTTC
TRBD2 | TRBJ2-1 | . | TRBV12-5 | CASGLLAGYNEQFF | TGTGCTAGTGGTTTATTAGCGGGGTACAATGAGCAGTTCTTC
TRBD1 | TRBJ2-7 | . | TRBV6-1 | CASSADREVYEQYF | TGTGCCAGCAGCGCTGACAGGGAAGTCTACGAGCAGTACTTC
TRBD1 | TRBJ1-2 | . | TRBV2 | CASEDRAVYGYTF | TGTGCCAGCGAAGACAGGGCTGTCTATGGCTACACCTTC
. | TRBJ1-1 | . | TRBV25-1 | CASSEGPVFF | TGTGCCAGCAGTGAAGGTCCAGTTTTCTTT
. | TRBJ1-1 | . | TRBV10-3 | CAIRGTPDNTEAFF | TGTGCCATCAGGGGGACACCCGATAACACTGAAGCTTTCTTT
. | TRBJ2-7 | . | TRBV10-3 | CAISESPLEQYF | TGTGCCATCAGTGAGTCCCCACTCGAGCAGTACTTC
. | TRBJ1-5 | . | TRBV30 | CAWQQKGNQPQHF | TGTGCCTGGCAACAAAAGGGGAATCAGCCCCAGCATTTT
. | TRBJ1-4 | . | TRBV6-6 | CASSYSGGREKLFF | TGTGCCAGCAGTTACTCGGGAGGGAGGGAAAAACTGTTTTTT
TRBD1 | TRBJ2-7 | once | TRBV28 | CASSLGEGAFEQYF | TGTGCCAGCAGTTTAGGTGAGGGGGCATTCGAGCAGTACTTC
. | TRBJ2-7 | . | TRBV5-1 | CASSLVSGPYEQYF | TGCGCCAGCAGCTTGGTTAGCGGACCCTACGAGCAGTACTTC
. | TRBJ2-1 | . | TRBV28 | CASSGGYNEQFF | TGTGCCAGCAGTGGCGGGTACAATGAGCAGTTCTTC
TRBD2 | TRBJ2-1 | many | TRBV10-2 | CASSETGLVSRNEQFF | TGCGCCAGCAGTGAGACAGGACTAGTGAGCCGCAATGAGCAGTTCTTC
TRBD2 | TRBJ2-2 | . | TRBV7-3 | CASSPTPSGNTGELFF | TGTGCCAGCAGCCCAACCCCTAGCGGGAACACCGGGGAGCTGTTTTTT
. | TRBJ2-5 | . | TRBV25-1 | CASSEYTEQETQYF | TGTGCCAGCAGTGAATACACAGAGCAAGAGACCCAGTACTTC
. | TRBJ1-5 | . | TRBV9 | CASSVDAGAKPQHF | TGTGCCAGCAGCGTAGATGCAGGGGCAAAGCCCCAGCATTTT
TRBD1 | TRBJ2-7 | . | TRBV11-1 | CASSLGDRWGEQYF | TGTGCCAGCAGCTTAGGGGACAGGTGGGGCGAGCAGTACTTC
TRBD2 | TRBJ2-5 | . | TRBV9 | CASTLAGGPVETQYF | TGTGCCAGCACCCTAGCGGGAGGGCCGGTGGAGACCCAGTACTTC
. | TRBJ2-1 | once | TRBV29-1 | CSTGPGLDDNEQFF | TGCAGCACTGGACCGGGACTGGACGACAATGAGCAGTTCTTC
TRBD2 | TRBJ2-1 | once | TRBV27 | CASSLWSSGTHNEQFF | TGTGCCAGCAGTTTATGGTCTAGCGGGACGCACAATGAGCAGTTCTTC
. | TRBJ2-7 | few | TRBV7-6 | CASSLEDSPSYEQYF | TGTGCCAGCAGCTTAGAAGACTCCCCCTCCTACGAGCAGTACTTC
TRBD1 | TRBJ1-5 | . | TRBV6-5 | CASSPDRGDGQPQHF | TGTGCCAGCAGCCCGGACAGGGGGGATGGTCAGCCCCAGCATTTT
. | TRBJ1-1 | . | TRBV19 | CASSIGVDTEAFF | TGTGCCAGTAGTATAGGAGTGGACACTGAAGCTTTCTTT
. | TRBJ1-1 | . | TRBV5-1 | CASSLGGGDPEAFF | TGCGCCAGCAGCTTGGGCGGGGGCGACCCTGAAGCTTTCTTT
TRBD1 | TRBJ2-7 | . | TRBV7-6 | CASSSRQGSPIRF | TGTGCCAGCAGCTCCCGACAGGGTAGCCCCATTCGTTTC
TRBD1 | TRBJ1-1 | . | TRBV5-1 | CASRREGANTEAFF | TGCGCCAGCAGACGGGAGGGGGCAAACACTGAAGCTTTCTTT
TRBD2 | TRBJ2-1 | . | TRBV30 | CAWSGSAGESYEQFF | TGTGCCTGGAGTGGTTCAGCGGGAGAGTCTTATGAGCAGTTCTTC
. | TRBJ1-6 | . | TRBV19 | CASTPDSGSYNSPLHF | TGTGCCAGTACCCCGGACAGTGGCTCCTATAATTCACCCCTCCACTTT
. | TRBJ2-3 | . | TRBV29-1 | CSVDQSTDTQYF | TGCAGCGTTGACCAGAGCACAGATACGCAGTATTTT
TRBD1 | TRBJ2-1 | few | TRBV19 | CATTPGQGGYNEQFF | TGTGCCACTACACCGGGACAGGGGGGCTACAATGAGCAGTTCTTC
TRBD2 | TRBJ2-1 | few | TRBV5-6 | CASSLGTSGGEQFF | TGTGCCAGCAGCTTGGGGACTAGCGGCGGTGAGCAGTTCTTC